This TCR beta chain was sequenced in a study of beta chain features in type 1 diabetes. Study at large: Researchers looked at 95 million to 140 million sorted cells across all samples. Study-wide results and caveats: Among type 1 diabetes patients, VDJ junctions had fewer insertions and more deletions. All four CD4+ subsets from Type 1 diabetes patients carried moderately but significantly shorter TCRB CDR3s.

Reverse transcription of all isolated RNA meant that expressed TCRB transcripts were sequenced. Some clones are missing from TCRdb's copy, which holds only in-frame ones; the method was immunoSEQ multiplex PCR. The sample has roughly 150,000 clones, approximately 9.1% seen once; the top ten hold 0.7%. Concerning this clone: Its antigen remains unknown.

A sort by CD45RO/CCR7/CD25/CD127/CD95/CD27 yielded CD4+ naive, central memory, regulatory and stem cell-like memory cells. The CDR3 loop spans 14 amino acids. The V and J ends lost 7 bases and 7 bases, in that order; junction bases with no gene match: 9. The germline V gene encodes CDR1 SNHLY and CDR2 FYNNEI. Material for sequencing was central memory CD4+ T cells from blood. J is TRBJ2-1 and V is TRBV2, with 8 nucleotides matching TRBD2. The sequence came from a woman in her thirties with type 1 diabetes. CDR3 amino acids: CASIGAGVGNEQFF. The CDR3 coding sequence is TGTGCCAGCATCGGAGCGGGAGTGGGTAATGAGCAGTTCTTC. Variable domain in full (rest from reference TRBV2 and TRBJ2-1): EPEVTQTPSHQVTQMGQEVILRCVPISNHLYFYWYRQILGQKVEFLVSFYNNEISEKSEIFDDQFSVERPDGSNFTLKIRSTKLEDSAMYFCASIGAGVGNEQFFGPGTRLTVL.